The 28 T cell receptor beta chains reported below all come from one sample, sequenced in a study of regulatory T cells in long-lasting Graves disease. Regarding time point: newly diagnosed GD, antithyroid drugs for less than 3 months. RNA extracted from PBMCs served as the sequencing template. Building the TCR beta libraries relied on iRepertoire HTBI primers, and CDR3 regions underwent Arm-PCR. A single record per CDR3 protein comes from TCRdb applying MiXCR to the multiplex PCR reads. The data contain about 470,000 distinct CDR3 sequences, 14% to 15% of them singletons. These sequences were also reported in another study, on T cells in Graves' hyperthyroidism and ophthalmopathy.

Source: peripheral blood mononuclear cells (PBMCs), taken at new diagnosis, from a patient treated with antithyroid drugs. These receptors came from a woman aged 25 to 39 with Graves disease.

At least ten counts were recorded for this clonotype. One junction end disagrees with the germline gene, perhaps due to a read error. The CDR3 region is CASSGAGSF. CDR3 nucleotides: TGTGCCAGCAGTGGGGCGGGAAGTTTC. This chain joins TRBV2 and TRBJ2-1, with D perhaps matching TRBD2 (6 bases). The CDR3 consists of 9 residues. Germline CDR1 and CDR2: SNHLY and FYNNEI.

This clonotype was observed a handful of times. The chain links TRBV27 to TRBJ2-3; D uncertain. V was pared by 5 bases and J by 0 bases, with 9 bases between. Per germline, CDR1 MNHEY and CDR2 SMNVEV (reference sequence). The CDR3 totals 14 residues. DNA for the CDR3: TGTGCCAGCAGTACTCGGCGGAGCACAGATACGCAGTATTTT. Amino acid sequence: CASSTRRSTDTQYF.

This clonotype was counted at least ten times. This chain uses TRBV29-1 with TRBJ2-7; 11 bases fit TRBD1. The CDR3 extends over 13 amino acids. Germline values: CDR1 SQVTM, CDR2 ANQGSEA. J lost 3 bases, V lost 7 bases, and 5 bases had no gene match. CDR3 DNA sequence: TGCAGCGCCAAGGGACAGGGGGACTACGAGCAGTACTTC. Its protein is CSAKGQGDYEQYF.

This chain connects TRBV6-1 to TRBJ1-5; D uncertain. CDR3 length: 13 residues. The germline gives CDR1 MNHNS, CDR2 SASEGT. V was cut by 8 bases and J by 7 bases, with 15 bases left in between. The CDR3 nucleotides read TGTGCCAGCCATCACTTTCGAGACCAGCCCCAGCATTTT. Translating gives CASHHFRDQPQHF.

This clonotype occurred a few times. V usage is TRBV15 and J usage is TRBJ2-2; no clear D. CDR3 length: 12 amino acids. Trimming took 2 bases from V and 8 from J, leaving 6 bases between them. Germline CDR1 and CDR2: LNHNV and YYDKDF (reference sequence). The CDR3 bases are TGTGCCACCAGCAGACTCGCAGGGGAGCTGTTTTTT. Protein product: CATSRLAGELFF. Based on the CDR3 plus reference TRBV15 and TRBJ2-2, the full variable domain is DAMVIQNPRYQVTQFGKPVTLSCSQTLNHNVMYWYQQKSSQAPKLLFHYYDKDFNNEADTPDNFQSRRPNTSFCFLDIRSPGLGDTAMYLCATSRLAGELFFGEGSRLTVL.

This clonotype occurred a few times. With a much larger clone just one base away, this may be a read error. J is TRBJ2-2 and V is TRBV11-1, with 8 bases matching TRBD2. Germline V gene data show CDR1 as SGHAT and CDR2 as FQDESV (reference sequence). The CDR3 loop spans 13 amino acids. The CDR3 sequence: CAGSGTSTGELFF. As DNA, the CDR3 is TGTGCCGGCAGCGGGACTAGCACCGGGGAGCTGTTTTTT.

This clonotype has a count of ten or more. The rearrangement joins TRBV2 to TRBJ1-5; 10 nucleotides align to TRBD1. Germline V lookup: CDR1 SNHLY, CDR2 FYNNEI. This CDR3 contains 14 residues. The ends lost 8 bases at V and 7 bases at J; junction bases unmatched: 8. The CDR3 is CASGDRGSRQPQHF. CDR3 nucleotides: TGTGCCAGCGGGGACAGGGGATCACGACAGCCCCAGCATTTT.

This clonotype was seen many times. The chain joins TRBV5-1 to TRBJ2-3, with 7 positions matching TRBD2. Germline CDR1 and CDR2: SGHRS and YFSETQ. After removal of 3 bases from V and 4 bases from J, the junction contained 8 bases not matched to a gene. This CDR3 is 15 amino acids long. DNA for the CDR3: TGCGCCAGCAGCTCAGCGGGGTTTCGATCAGATACGCAGTATTTT. Its protein product is CASSSAGFRSDTQYF.

This clonotype came up many times. V is TRBV5-6 and J is TRBJ1-1, with D uncertain. Germline CDR1 reads SGHDT; CDR2 reads YYEEEE. V was cut by 8 bases and J by 1 base, with 12 bases left in between. The CDR3 is made up of 13 amino acids. Here the CDR3 DNA reads TGTGCCAGTCAGGACGGTGGGAACACTGAAGCTTTCTTT. Translated: CASQDGGNTEAFF. Drawing the rest from reference TRBV5-6 and TRBJ1-1, the complete variable domain is DAGVTQSPTHLIKTRGQQVTLRCSPKSGHDTVSWYQQALGQGPQFIFQYYEEEERQRGNFPDRFSGHQFPNYSSELNVNALLLGDSALYLCASQDGGNTEAFFGQGTRLTVV.

Comments on this clonotype: A read error is possible here, since a much larger clone lies one base away. This sequence joins TRBV28 and TRBJ2-3; D assignment may be TRBD1 or TRBD2 (6 bases each). Gene TRBJ2-7 matches the end of the DNA better, so the J call may be wrong. CDR3 length: 14 amino acids. The germline V gene has CDR1 MDHEN and CDR2 SYDVKM. CDR3 DNA sequence: TGTGCCAGCATATCGTTGGGGGGCAACGATGAGCAGTACTTC. This gives the protein CASISLGGNDEQYF.

This clonotype was seen just once. This could be a read error, since a much larger clone is one nucleotide away. CDR3 amino acids: CASSQGGAYSGETQYF. For the CDR3, the DNA is TGTGCCAGCAGCCAAGGGGGGGCTTATTCTGGAGAGACCCAGTACTTC. The chain couples TRBV3-1 to TRBJ2-5; D may match TRBD1 or TRBD2 (6 bases each). This CDR3 is built from 16 residues. CDR1 and CDR2 (germline): LGHDT, YNNKEL (reference sequence). V lost 1 base and J 4 bases, leaving 16 bases between the germline ends.

The chain links TRBV13 to TRBJ1-1; 7 nucleotides match TRBD1. This CDR3 region has 16 residues. Trimming removed 5 bases from V and 1 base from J; junction bases left unmatched: 10. CDR1 and CDR2 from the germline V gene are PRHDT and FYEKMQ (reference sequence). CDR3 loop: CASSLTRTGPNTEAFF. The CDR3 DNA is TGTGCCAGCAGCCTCACCCGGACAGGACCGAACACTGAAGCTTTCTTT.

The chain employs TRBV28 and TRBJ2-7; D possibly corresponds to TRBD1 (5 bases). Trimming removed 5 bases at V and 4 bases at J, with 9 bases between. Germline values: CDR1 MDHEN, CDR2 SYDVKM. CDR3 length: 12 amino acids. CDR3 bases: TGTGCCAGCAGTCGAAACAGGTACGAGCAGTACTTC. It is translated as CASSRNRYEQYF.

This clonotype was found many times. The rearrangement joins TRBV6-1 to TRBJ2-7; a possible D gene is TRBD1 (5 bases). This CDR3 comprises 16 residues. V was clipped by 3 bases and J by 0 bases, with 15 bases between them. Germline values: CDR1 MNHNS, CDR2 SASEGT. The CDR3 loop reads CASSDDMDKYSYEQYF. The DNA for the CDR3 is TGTGCCAGCAGTGATGACATGGACAAGTACTCCTACGAGCAGTACTTC.

This clonotype came up many times. The rearrangement uses TRBV12-3 or TRBV12-4 and TRBJ1-6; D unresolved. This CDR3 comprises 14 residues. V shed 3 bases and J shed 10 bases, with 13 bases lying between them. In nucleotides, the CDR3 is TGTGCCAGCAGTTTCCGACGGGAAGGGTCACCCCTCCACTTT. Protein sequence: CASSFRREGSPLHF.

This chain joins TRBV27 and TRBJ2-6; a possible D gene is TRBD2 (6 bases). CDR3 length: 18 amino acids. The V end lost 6 bases, the J end lost 4 bases, and 22 bases lay between the germline ends. Germline assignment: CDR1 MNHEY and CDR2 SMNVEV (reference sequence). The CDR3 sequence: CASRAGLSSMRGANVLTF. In DNA, the CDR3 is TGTGCCAGCAGGGCGGGACTTTCGAGTATGAGGGGGGCCAACGTCCTGACTTTC.

This clonotype was seen at least ten times. The chain joins TRBV20-1 to TRBJ2-1; D call uncertain. Germline lookup yields CDR1 DFQATT and CDR2 SNEGSKA (reference sequence). The CDR3 totals 12 residues. DNA for the CDR3: TGCAGCTGGGCGTTTCGGCCGGGTGAGCAGTTCTTC. Translating gives CSWAFRPGEQFF.

The chain recombines TRBV6-5 with TRBJ1-3; D gene unclear. Trimming left V 2 bases short and J 3 bases short, with 8 bases between. The CDR3 extends over 14 amino acids. The germline CDR1 and CDR2 sequences are MNHEY and SVGAGI. This CDR3 is CASSYGESGNTIYF. DNA for the CDR3: TGTGCCAGCAGTTACGGGGAAAGTGGAAACACCATATATTTT.

This clonotype was recorded a few times. V gene TRBV20-1 combines with J gene TRBJ2-5; TRBD2 matches 13 bases. Germline CDR1 is DFQATT and CDR2 is SNEGSKA (reference sequence). The CDR3 loop spans 16 amino acids. Losses at the gene ends were 5 bases for V and 1 base for J; bases not matched to a gene: 7. DNA for the CDR3: TGCAGTGCTCCCGGACTAGCGGGAGAGCGCCAAGAGACCCAGTACTTC. Protein: CSAPGLAGERQETQYF.

This clonotype was seen repeatedly, ten times or more. DNA for the CDR3: TGTGCCAGTAGTCCCGGGACAGGGGGCACAGATACGCAGTATTTT. Its translation: CASSPGTGGTDTQYF. The gene calls are TRBV19 and TRBJ2-3, with 10 nucleotides matching TRBD1. Trimming removed 5 bases from V and 1 base from J; junction bases left unmatched: 3. Germline V gene sequence: CDR1 LNHDA, CDR2 SQIVND (reference sequence). This CDR3 spans 15 amino acids. Full variable domain (remainder filled in from reference TRBV19 and TRBJ2-3): DGGITQSPKYLFRKEGQNVTLSCEQNLNHDAMYWYRQDPGQGLRLIYYSQIVNDFQKGDIAEGYSVSREKKESFPLTVTSAQKNPTAFYLCASSPGTGGTDTQYFGPGTRLTVL.

The chain recombines TRBV11-2 with TRBJ1-4; no reliable D call. V lost 4 bases, J lost 4 bases, and 16 bases lay in between. This CDR3 region has 16 residues. Germline values: CDR1 SGHAT, CDR2 FQNNGV. CDR3 in amino acids: CASSSQTHPGNEKLFF. For the CDR3, the DNA is TGTGCCAGCAGCTCACAAACTCACCCTGGTAATGAAAAACTGTTTTTT.

This clonotype came up many times. The chain carries TRBV20-1 and TRBJ2-3, with a weak D call TRBD2 (5 bases). Germline lookup yields CDR1 DFQATT and CDR2 SNEGSKA (reference sequence). This CDR3 has 14 amino acids. Trimming took off 5 bases at V and 0 bases at J, with 12 bases between the two ends. CDR3 DNA sequence: TGCAGTGCTCGACTGGAGGCTAGCACAGATACGCAGTATTTT. It translates to CSARLEASTDTQYF.

This clonotype came up a few times. V and J are TRBV18 and TRBJ2-1; 9 bases are shared with TRBD2. V dropped 1 base and J dropped 2; count of bases not matched to a gene: 3. The CDR3 covers 16 residues. CDR1 and CDR2 (germline): KGHSH, LQKENI. The CDR3 DNA sequence: TGTGCCAGCTCACCACTAGCGGGAGTCACCTACAATGAGCAGTTCTTC. Its protein product is CASSPLAGVTYNEQFF.

Worth noting for this clonotype: This sequence is one base from a far larger clone and is likely a read error. No conserved phenylalanine or tryptophan is present at the end of the CDR3, so a read error is the likely explanation. The chain carries TRBV11-3 and TRBJ1-1; no definite D call. Trimming left V 4 bases short and J 11 bases short, with 17 bases between. The germline V gene has CDR1 SGHNT and CDR2 YENEEA. The CDR3 spans 13 residues. This chain's CDR3 is CASSSGRSWPAFL. The CDR3 DNA reads TGTGCCAGCAGCTCCGGTCGTAGTTGGCCGGCTTTCCTT.

This clonotype was recorded at least ten times. V usage is TRBV12-3 or TRBV12-4 and J usage is TRBJ2-7, with D uncertain. With 4 bases removed from V and 2 bases from J, the gap between germline ends came to 15 bases. The CDR3 runs 15 residues. For the CDR3, the DNA is TGTGCCAGCAGTTCAGACAACCCCCTGGCCTACGAGCAGTACTTC. This translates into CASSSDNPLAYEQYF.

Many counts were recorded for this clonotype. The chain has TRBV28 and TRBJ2-3, with TRBD2 matching 12 bases. CDR1 and CDR2 (germline): MDHEN, SYDVKM. CDR3 length equals 16 residues. J lost 5 bases, V lost 6 bases, and 9 bases had no gene match. CDR3 residues: CASSRLAGVTGDTQYF. The CDR3 nucleotides are TGTGCCAGCAGCCGACTAGCGGGAGTGACGGGAGATACGCAGTATTTT.

To note about this clonotype: A much larger clone differs by one base, so this may be a read error. The gene calls are TRBV3-1 and TRBJ2-1; weak D call: TRBD2 (6 bases). In germline, CDR1 is LGHDT, CDR2 YNNKEL (reference sequence). Trimming took 0 bases from V and 10 from J, leaving 19 bases between them. CDR3 length: 16 amino acids. In DNA, the CDR3 is TGTGCCAGCAGCCAAGAGTCCAGCGGGTTCTCCTACGAGCAGTTCTTC. The encoded protein is CASSQESSGFSYEQFF.

This clonotype came up many times. The chain joins TRBV11-2 to TRBJ2-5; D uncertain. The length of the CDR3 is 12 residues. Between the trimmed V and J ends, which lost 5 bases and 5 bases, there was a span of 9 bases. Germline loops: CDR1 SGHAT, CDR2 FQNNGV. DNA for the CDR3: TGTGCCAGCAGCGCTGCCGGGGAGACCCAGTACTTC. Translated, it gives CASSAAGETQYF.